Listed below are T cell receptor beta chains from one sample, sequenced in a study of OX40 agonist ivuxolimab in advanced cancers. Produced via immunoSEQ multiplex PCR; TCRdb's table is partial and in-frame only. The data show around 65,000 clones, more than 90% seen once. The material was CD4+ or CD8+ T cells sorted from blood, obtained in a trial of the OX40 agonist ivuxolimab. These receptors were taken from an adult with an advanced solid tumor such as melanoma, head and neck, liver or kidney cancer. Each CDR3 is given with its conserved first and last residue. The order of the fields is V gene, J gene, D gene, clone size, CDR3 protein, CDR3 DNA. A D gene is named only where the DNA matches it firmly. A row's size may be missing; if present it is once, few, many or a size class.

>TRBV5-4|TRBJ2-3|TRBD2|once
CASSPLAGGATDTQYF
TGTGCCAGCAGCCCGCTGGCGGGGGGTGCAACAGATACGCAGTATTTT
>TRBV5-1|TRBJ1-1|TRBD1|NA
CASSLDGQGVEAFF
TGCGCCAGCAGCTTGGATGGACAGGGTGTGGAAGCTTTCTTT
>TRBV2|TRBJ2-1|NA|NA
CASRASMVNEQFF
TGTGCCAGCAGGGCTAGCATGGTCAATGAGCAGTTCTTC
>TRBV7-2|TRBJ1-1|TRBD1|NA
CASSNTGQTEAFF
TGTGCCAGCAGCAATACGGGACAGACTGAAGCTTTCTTT
>TRBV11-3|TRBJ2-5|TRBD1|NA
CASSLDGQGETQYF
TGTGCCAGCAGCTTAGATGGACAGGGCGAGACCCAGTACTTC
>TRBV6-5|TRBJ1-1|NA|NA
CASSRYRDKDTEAFF
TGTGCCAGCAGCCGCTACCGGGACAAAGACACTGAAGCTTTCTTT
>TRBV5-1|TRBJ1-4|TRBD1|NA
CASSLGQGSEKLFF
TGCGCCAGCAGCTTGGGACAGGGTTCCGAAAAACTGTTTTTT
>TRBV18|TRBJ2-6|NA|NA
CASSPRSSGANVLTF
TGTGCCAGCTCACCCCGGAGCTCTGGGGCCAACGTCCTGACTTTC
>TRBV11-2|TRBJ2-2|TRBD2|few
CASSRLAGPNTGELFF
TGTGCCAGCAGCCGACTAGCGGGACCGAACACCGGGGAGCTGTTTTTT
>TRBV5-6|TRBJ1-2|NA|NA
CASSPGDLYGYTF
TGTGCCAGCAGCCCAGGGGATCTCTATGGCTACACCTTC
>TRBV7-9|TRBJ1-2|TRBD1|NA
CASSPDRGGTGSYGYTF
TGTGCCAGCAGCCCAGATAGAGGGGGGACAGGGAGCTATGGCTACACCTTC
>TRBV15|TRBJ1-5|NA|few
CATGWGGMENQPQHF
TGTGCCACCGGGTGGGGAGGGATGGAGAATCAGCCCCAGCATTTT
>TRBV7-2|TRBJ2-1|TRBD2|NA
CASSPRFGGDNEQFF
TGTGCCAGCAGCCCCCGGTTCGGGGGGGACAATGAGCAGTTCTTC
>TRBV7-9|TRBJ2-1|TRBD2|NA
CASSLEREVYNEQFF
TGTGCCAGCAGCCTCGAGCGGGAGGTCTACAATGAGCAGTTCTTC
>TRBV27|TRBJ2-1|TRBD1|NA
CASSFRDSPYNEQFF
TGTGCCAGCAGTTTCCGGGACAGCCCCTACAATGAGCAGTTCTTC
>TRBV5-1|TRBJ1-2|NA|few
CASSQDDNYGYTF
TGCGCCAGCAGCCAGGACGATAACTATGGCTACACCTTC
>TRBV4-1|TRBJ2-1|NA|NA
CASSQVKGTTEFF
TGCGCCAGCAGCCAAGTAAAGGGGACCACCGAGTTCTTC
>TRBV10-3|TRBJ2-6|TRBD2|NA
CATRTSDYSGANVLTF
TGTGCCACCCGGACTAGCGATTACTCTGGGGCCAACGTCCTGACTTTC